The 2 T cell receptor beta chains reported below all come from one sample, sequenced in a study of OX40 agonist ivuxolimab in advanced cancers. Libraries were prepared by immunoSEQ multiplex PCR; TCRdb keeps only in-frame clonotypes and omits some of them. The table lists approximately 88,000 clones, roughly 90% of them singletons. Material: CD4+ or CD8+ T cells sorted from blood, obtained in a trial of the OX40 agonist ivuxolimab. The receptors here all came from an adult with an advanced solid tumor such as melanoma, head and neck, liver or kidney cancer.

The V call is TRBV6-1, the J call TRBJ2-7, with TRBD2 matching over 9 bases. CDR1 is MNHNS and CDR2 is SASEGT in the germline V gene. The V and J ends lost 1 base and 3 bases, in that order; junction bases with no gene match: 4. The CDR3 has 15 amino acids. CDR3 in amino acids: CASSEVAGGIYEQYF. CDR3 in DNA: TGTGCCAGCAGTGAAGTGGCGGGGGGGATCTACGAGCAGTACTTC.

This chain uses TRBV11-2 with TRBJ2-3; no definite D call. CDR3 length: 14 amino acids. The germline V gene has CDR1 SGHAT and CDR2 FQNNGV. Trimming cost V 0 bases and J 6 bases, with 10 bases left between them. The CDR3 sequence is CASSLDLRSDTQYF. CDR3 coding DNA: TGTGCCAGCAGCTTAGATCTAAGGTCGGATACGCAGTATTTT.